This TCR beta chain was documented in a study of T-cell reconstitution after alpha-beta-depleted transplantation in children (dated by TCRdb to 2016 to 2018). For context, the study as a whole: Using TCR repertoire profiling, the study quantitatively followed how T-cell immune reconstitution unfolded in children after TCRalphabeta/CD19-depleted allogeneic hematopoietic cell transplantation.

With respect to this clonotype: Its antigen specificity is not known. Base qualities are not provided; no much larger clone lies one nucleotide away.

Library method: PCR. TCRdb shows the sequencer as Illumina HiSeq 2500. Molecular barcoding was employed in the preparation of TCR libraries, with unique molecular identifiers being used to normalize TCRbeta repertoire quantification. Clones were called with MiXCR by TCRdb after fastp trimmed the public reads at Q25, and only in-frame beta chains were retained. Identical CDR3 proteins give one entry, which carries the most common genes and DNA. The sample table records 300,000 to 400,000 distinct CDR3 sequences; less than 15% of these occur just once. The ten biggest clones cover around 4% of the sample. The germline V end is reduced by 4 bases and the J end by 4 bases; junction bases left unmatched: 5. Inclusive of the bounding cysteine and phenylalanine, the CDR3 is 15 residues long. Only the CDR3 DNA stays, 45 bases, in frame from base 1. In the germline V gene (reference sequence), CDR1 corresponds to MNHEY and CDR2 to SMNVEV.

The chain was built from TRBV27 and TRBJ2-1; 9 junctional bases match TRBD1. The material sequenced was PBMCs, taken from the stem cell graft. The TCR was taken from a human donor who donated a stem cell graft to a child with Fanconi anemia. In nucleotide form, the sequence is TGTGCCAGCAGTTCGTCGGGGACAGGGTACAATGAGCAGTTCTTC. Translated, this is CASSSSGTGYNEQFF.